Each of the 11 T cell receptor beta chains below was sequenced from the same sample in a study of OX40 agonist ivuxolimab in advanced cancers. TCRdb keeps only in-frame clones here, not all; method: immunoSEQ multiplex PCR. The table has tens of thousands of clones, about nine tenths seen once. The sample in question was CD4+ or CD8+ T cells sorted from blood, obtained in a trial of the OX40 agonist ivuxolimab. The receptors derive from an adult with an advanced solid tumor such as melanoma, head and neck, liver or kidney cancer.

This clone was detected once. This chain uses TRBV7-9 with TRBJ1-3; maybe TRBD1 (5 bases). Trimming shortened V by 1 base and J by 4 bases, and 8 bases separated the two germline ends. The CDR3 runs to 14 residues. Germline lookup yields CDR1 SEHNR and CDR2 FQNEAQ (reference sequence). DNA of the CDR3: TGTGCCAGCAGCTTAGAGGGGAACGGAAACACCATATATTTT. Translating gives CASSLEGNGNTIYF.

The V call is TRBV10-1, the J call TRBJ2-3, with TRBD1 matching over 8 bases. V trimming: 6 bases; J trimming: 5 bases; junction bases outside the gene matches: 1. The CDR3 covers 12 residues. Germline V CDR1 and CDR2: WNHNN, SYGVQD (reference sequence). CDR3 loop: CASRGTGDTQYF. CDR3 DNA sequence: TGCGCCAGCAGGGGGACAGGAGATACGCAGTATTTT.

The rearrangement joins TRBV19 to TRBJ2-1; 9 bases fit TRBD1. Germline V gives CDR1 LNHDA, CDR2 SQIVND (reference sequence). The trim removed 4 bases at V and 6 bases at J, leaving 4 bases unmatched. This CDR3 has 14 residues. CDR3 loop: CASSTMGQGNEQFF. The CDR3 bases are TGTGCCAGTAGTACCATGGGACAGGGCAATGAGCAGTTCTTC. Complete variable domain (other parts from reference TRBV19 and TRBJ2-1): DGGITQSPKYLFRKEGQNVTLSCEQNLNHDAMYWYRQDPGQGLRLIYYSQIVNDFQKGDIAEGYSVSREKKESFPLTVTSAQKNPTAFYLCASSTMGQGNEQFFGPGTRLTVL.

The V and J genes are TRBV15 and TRBJ2-7, with TRBD2 matching over 7 bases. Trimming took 3 bases from V and 3 from J; bases not matched to a gene: 2. The CDR3 runs to 13 residues. Germline CDR1 LNHNV, CDR2 YYDKDF (reference sequence). The CDR3 loop reads CATSRSGNYEQYF. The CDR3 DNA follows: TGTGCCACCAGCAGGAGCGGGAACTACGAGCAGTACTTC.

The CDR3 coding sequence is TGTGCCAGCAGGACTCCGGGCCACTACGAGCAGTACTTC. Encoded protein: CASRTPGHYEQYF. This chain links TRBV4-2 with TRBJ2-7, with D hard to call. Germline CDR1 LGHNA, CDR2 YNFKEQ. The CDR3 loop spans 13 amino acids. V gave up 6 bases and J gave up 3 bases, with 12 bases separating them.

The gene calls are TRBV5-6 and TRBJ2-2; 9 positions match TRBD2. The ends lost 2 bases at V and 7 bases at J; junction bases unmatched: 6. The CDR3 covers 15 residues. The V gene's germline CDR1 is SGHDT and CDR2 YYEEEE. The CDR3 bases are TGTGCCAGCAGCTTCCCTAGCGGGAAGGGCGGGGAGCTGTTTTTT. This codes for CASSFPSGKGGELFF.

This rearrangement joins TRBV5-4 to TRBJ1-2; weak D call: TRBD1 (6 bases). The V gene's germline CDR1 is SGHNT and CDR2 YYREEE (reference sequence). V lost 4 bases, J lost 4 bases, and 14 bases lay in between. The CDR3 is 14 amino acids. This CDR3 is CASSTLDRSYGYTF. The CDR3 region has the DNA TGTGCCAGCAGCACCCTCGACAGGTCCTATGGCTACACCTTC.

V and J are TRBV27 and TRBJ1-2, with D unclear. CDR1 MNHEY and CDR2 SMNVEV come from the germline V gene (reference sequence). V was pared by 3 bases and J by 0 bases, with 5 bases between. The CDR3 has 13 residues. The DNA of the CDR3 is TGTGCCAGCAGTTTGACACCTAACTATGGCTACACCTTC. It is translated as CASSLTPNYGYTF.

This sequence joins TRBV12-5 and TRBJ1-2; possible D gene TRBD1, 6 bases. The CDR3 length is 14 residues. Trimming removed 6 bases at V and 4 bases at J, with 15 bases between. Germline V CDR1 and CDR2: LGHNT, FRNRAP. The CDR3 nucleotides read TGTGCTAGTGGACCTCCCAGGGGTAGCTATGGCTACACCTTC. It yields the protein CASGPPRGSYGYTF.

The chain uses TRBV27 and TRBJ1-5; possible D gene TRBD1, 5 bases. The CDR3 extends over 14 amino acids. CDR1 is MNHEY and CDR2 is SMNVEV in the germline V gene (reference sequence). Trimming took 6 bases from V and 2 from J, leaving 11 bases between them. The CDR3 protein is CASSSGAGNQPQHF. For the CDR3, the DNA is TGTGCCAGCAGCTCCGGGGCAGGCAATCAGCCCCAGCATTTT.

This chain connects TRBV19 to TRBJ2-7; D ambiguous. This CDR3 contains 13 residues. Between the trimmed V and J ends, which lost 5 bases and 2 bases, there was a span of 10 bases. Germline values: CDR1 LNHDA, CDR2 SQIVND (reference sequence). CDR3 amino acids: CASSLDVPYEQYF. The CDR3 nucleotides are TGTGCCAGTAGTCTGGACGTCCCCTACGAGCAGTACTTC.